This TCR beta chain came from a study of blood T cell repertoires in COVID-19. Looking at the study overall: The United States, Italy and Spain provided the acute and convalescent COVID-19 samples.

Data came from immunoSEQ multiplex PCR; TCRdb stores just in-frame clones and leaves some out. The sample consists of about 360,000 clones, less than 90% of them appearing once. This clone was counted many times. The trim removed 4 bases at V and 5 bases at J, leaving 4 bases unmatched. Germline CDR1 is SGHDN and CDR2 is FVKESK. The length of the CDR3 is 14 residues. This receptor was obtained from a woman in her fifties or sixties with COVID-19, enrolled during active disease. This chain connects TRBV14 to TRBJ2-5, with TRBD1 matching over 10 bases. The sample taken for sequencing was peripheral blood. In DNA form, the CDR3 reads TGTGCCAGCAGCCGACAGGGGGCGGAGGAGACCCAGTACTTC. Residues: CASSRQGAEETQYF. Supplemented by reference TRBV14 and TRBJ2-5, the full variable domain reads EAGVTQFPSHSVIEKGQTVTLRCDPISGHDNLYWYRRVMGKEIKFLLHFVKESKQDESGMPNNRFLAERTGGTYSTLKVQPAELEDSGVYFCASSRQGAEETQYFGPGTRLLVL.